The 7 T cell receptor beta chains below all came from one sample that was sequenced in a study of CD8+ T cells in alopecia areata. Reverse transcription of extracted RNA yielded cDNA, which provided the sequencing template. This table comes from immunoSEQ multiplex PCR, and its TCRdb copy is limited to in-frame clones, with some not included. The sample includes around 190,000 clones, 60% of them seen just once. The sample's treatment: oral pan-JAK inhibitor, 5-10 mg twice daily. The material was CD4+ T cells sorted from blood, obtained at week 24, from a patient treated with tofacitinib. These receptors were collected from a human donor with alopecia areata.

This sequence joins TRBV5-6 and TRBJ1-1, with TRBD1 matching 7 bases. Germline V lookup: CDR1 SGHDT, CDR2 YYEEEE. V trimming: 2 bases; J trimming: 10 bases; junction bases outside the gene matches: 5. CDR3 length: 12 amino acids. The DNA of the CDR3 is TGTGCCAGCAGCTTTGGGGACAGACGAGCTTTCTTT. Translated, it gives CASSFGDRRAFF.

The chain carries TRBV29-1 and TRBJ1-5; no clear D. This CDR3 comprises 13 residues. V was pared by 7 bases and J by 3 bases, with 13 bases between. Germline V gene sequence: CDR1 SQVTM, CDR2 ANQGSEA. CDR3 in DNA: TGCAGCGCTGGCGAGAATTACAATCAGCCCCAGCATTTT. The encoded protein is CSAGENYNQPQHF.

The chain links TRBV5-1 to TRBJ1-1; D call uncertain. The CDR3 runs to 14 residues. The V gene lost 4 bases and the J gene lost 1 base, with 11 bases spanning the gap. Germline CDR1 reads SGHRS; CDR2 reads YFSETQ. CDR3 bases: TGCGCCAGCAGCATCGGGCTACCGAACACTGAAGCTTTCTTT. This translates into CASSIGLPNTEAFF.

The rearrangement links TRBV7-9 to TRBJ2-2, with D perhaps TRBD2 (5 bases). The CDR3 is 14 residues long. In germline, CDR1 is SEHNR, CDR2 FQNEAQ (reference sequence). Trimming shortened V by 2 bases and J by 6 bases, and 10 bases separated the two germline ends. The CDR3 loop reads CASSLMSGSGELFF. The CDR3 bases are TGTGCCAGCAGCTTAATGAGCGGCTCCGGGGAGCTGTTTTTT. The variable domain in full, completed from reference TRBV7-9 and TRBJ2-2, reads DTGVSQNPRHKITKRGQNVTFRCDPISEHNRLYWYRQTLGQGPEFLTYFQNEAQLEKSRLLSDRFSAERPKGSFSTLEIQRTEQGDSAMYLCASSLMSGSGELFFGEGSRLTVL.

This clone was recorded a few times. The chain combines TRBV10-3 with TRBJ2-7; D may be TRBD1 (6 bases). Looked up from germline, CDR1 is ENHRY and CDR2 is SYGVKD. This CDR3 has 12 amino acids. V lost 10 bases and J 7 bases, leaving 17 bases between the germline ends. CDR3 residues: CANRDTSGEQYF. CDR3 DNA: TGTGCCAACCGGGACACCTCGGGGGAGCAGTACTTC.

The CDR3 protein is CASMLSRELFF. The CDR3 DNA reads TGTGCCAGCATGTTGTCCCGGGAGCTGTTTTTT. The V gene is TRBV25-1, the J gene TRBJ2-2; D remains ambiguous. Trimming took off 7 bases at V and 9 bases at J, with 9 bases between the two ends. The CDR3 consists of 11 residues. Germline V CDR1 and CDR2: MGHDK, SYGVNS.

The CDR3 spells CASTDGGGYGYTF. The CDR3 region has the DNA TGTGCCAGCACAGACGGGGGGGGCTATGGCTACACCTTC. The chain combines TRBV6-1 with TRBJ1-2, with TRBD1 as a possible D gene (5 bases). Germline CDR1 reads MNHNS; CDR2 reads SASEGT. The length of the CDR3 is 13 residues. With 7 bases removed from V and 4 bases from J, the gap between germline ends came to 13 bases.